Reported below is one TCR beta chain. Its antigen remains unidentified. Nothing much larger sits one base from this clone, and base qualities are not available. Per the publication, the time point label means: baseline before first vaccination. Samples from vaccinated people were obtained from the UK trials COV001 and COV002, which included a single-blind randomized controlled phase 2/3 trial of AZD1222 (ChAdOx1 nCoV-19) in healthy adults. For TCRbeta chain sequencing, PBMC samples from trial participants were taken at day 0 and at day 28 after the second dose. This sample stems from a study of T cell responses to AZD1222 COVID-19 vaccine (dated by TCRdb to about 2021). About the study as a whole: AZD1222 recipients with second doses at about 4 weeks or about 12 weeks were pooled, because spike-specific TCR depth and breadth did not differ between schedules. TCR sequencing was performed for over 230 trial participants, of whom 200 to 220 were given two doses of AZD1222 and approximately 25 were given two doses of MenACWY control vaccine. Trial participants were enrolled into age subgroups of 18-55, 56-69 and 70-plus years, which contained about 150, 28 and 57 TCR-sequenced participants, respectively.

Inclusive of the bounding cysteine and phenylalanine, the CDR3 is 12 residues long. CDR3 DNA is the only sequence kept; it has 36 bases, read in frame from the first base. Cut back by 3 bases and 4 bases, the V and J ends lie 8 bases apart. CDR1 is given as SQVTM and CDR2 as ANQGSEA, both from the germline V gene. Beyond this particular receptor, the publication reports: After two AZD1222 doses, both the breadth and the depth of spike-specific TCRs were significantly higher than at day 0 and than in MenACWY recipients. Conclusions about previously exposed vaccinees were limited because only 5 or 6 AZD1222 recipients were SARS-CoV-2 seropositive at baseline. Nearly half of unique spike-specific TCRs reportedly recognized epitopes outside regions mutated in the B.1.351 and B.1.1.7 variants. In the small 56-69-year group, the increase in depth fell short of significance, most likely because of low power. The vaccine-associated CD4 TCRs covered the entire spike protein, and the dominant responses fell in regions 160-218 and 743-854. Because no day 14 peak-response samples were available, the repertoires could be characterized only after the peak T cell response. Participants were mostly white British and included more females than males, and it was suggested by the authors that clonal diversity may have been underestimated.

The CDR3 regions of human TCRbeta chains were analyzed by immunosequencing. The published analysis was carried out like this. TCRs in the repertoires were matched against a reference library of SARS-CoV-2-specific TCRs that had been generated with the MIRA antigen-specificity platform. Breadth was defined as the fraction of unique TCRs that were SARS-CoV-2-associated, and depth was defined as the fraction of total T cells that were SARS-CoV-2-associated. Using the MIRA data, each spike-specific TCR was mapped to the spike region that the TCR reacts to and placed in a CD4 or CD8 class. Log10-transformed breadth and depth values were compared by one-way ANOVA with Sidak's multiple comparisons tests. In TCRdb, the immuneACCESS table is reduced to in-frame sequences with V and J assigned. These tables do not hold every clone; where another copy was compared, an unresolved V gene accounts for under half, and the others remain unexplained. The V and J calls and clone size are taken from that table; D and trimming were inferred from the DNA. Across this sample there are about 120,000 clones, with roughly 91% seen only once. The ten top clones hold almost 4.5% of the sample.

The material sequenced was peripheral blood, taken on day 0 of AZD1222 vaccination. The sequence joins TRBV29-1 to TRBJ2-3, with the D gene call left open. This receptor was identified in an adult in good health. The CDR3 reads CSVEAFADTQYF. The DNA sequence is given as TGCAGCGTTGAGGCTTTTGCAGATACGCAGTATTTT.